The clone carrying this T cell receptor (beta chain) was detected once. Its antigen is currently unknown. The source of the sample is a study of shared clonotypes between healthy human individuals. Study-wide points: Rarefaction analysis demonstrated incomplete sorted-subset sequencing notwithstanding large depth. The sampled material consisted only of blood, and tissue repertoires are likely to differ. The small donor group covered limited genetic and exposure diversity.

Some clones are missing from TCRdb's copy, which holds only in-frame ones; the method was immunoSEQ multiplex PCR. The data show about 2.1 million clones, over 85% seen once. Terminally differentiated effector memory CD45RA+ cells were excluded by CCR7 positive selection of CD45RO-negative cells. This CDR3 is built from 15 residues. Germline V gene data show CDR1 as SGHDN and CDR2 as FVKESK. V was shortened by 0 bases and J by 8 bases, with 15 bases between the two germline ends. Sequencing was done on a sample of naive CD8+ T cells from PBMCs. V is TRBV14 and J is TRBJ2-3; D could derive from TRBD1 or TRBD2 (5 bases each). The sequence was collected from a man younger than 35 in good health. Some clones in this sample may be carry-over from other donors' samples. CDR3 residues: CASSQEGTPFGTQYF. The CDR3 nucleotides are TGTGCCAGCAGCCAAGAGGGGACGCCCTTTGGTACGCAGTATTTT.